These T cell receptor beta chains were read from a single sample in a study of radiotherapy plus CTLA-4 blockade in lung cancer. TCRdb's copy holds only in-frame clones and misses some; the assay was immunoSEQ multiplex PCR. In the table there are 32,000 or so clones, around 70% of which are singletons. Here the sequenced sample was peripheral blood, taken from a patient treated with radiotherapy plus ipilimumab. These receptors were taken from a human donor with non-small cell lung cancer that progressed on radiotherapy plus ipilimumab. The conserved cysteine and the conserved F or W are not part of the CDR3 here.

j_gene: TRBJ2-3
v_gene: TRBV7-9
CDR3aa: ASSLSGGTDTQY

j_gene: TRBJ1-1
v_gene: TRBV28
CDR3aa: ASSLLDRGDVEAF

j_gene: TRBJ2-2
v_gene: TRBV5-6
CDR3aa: ASQLAGELF

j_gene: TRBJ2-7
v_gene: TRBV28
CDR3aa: ASSGLAGVFYEQY

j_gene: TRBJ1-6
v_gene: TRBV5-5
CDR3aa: ASSLVGENSPLH

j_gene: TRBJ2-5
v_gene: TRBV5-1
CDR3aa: ASSEATGSQETQY

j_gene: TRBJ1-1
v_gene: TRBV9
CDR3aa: ASSVDPREGAF

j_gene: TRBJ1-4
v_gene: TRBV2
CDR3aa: ASSDRGGQLREKLF

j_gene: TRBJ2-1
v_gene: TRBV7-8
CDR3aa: ASSPRTSGTEQF

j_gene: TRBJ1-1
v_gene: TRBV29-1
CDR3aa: SVLKLQGRTYEAF

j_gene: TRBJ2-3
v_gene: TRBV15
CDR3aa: ATSLVREVDTQY

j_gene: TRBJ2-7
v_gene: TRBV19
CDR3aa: ASSFGQGLYEQY

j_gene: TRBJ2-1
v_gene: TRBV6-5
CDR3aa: ASSYQGNEQF

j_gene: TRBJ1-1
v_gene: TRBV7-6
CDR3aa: ASSLMADMNTEAF

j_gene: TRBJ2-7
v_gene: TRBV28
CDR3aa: ASSWGSGHEQY

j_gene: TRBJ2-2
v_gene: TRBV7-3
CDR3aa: ASSLVGLAGGGTGELF

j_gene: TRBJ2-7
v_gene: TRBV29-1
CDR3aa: SVEPRTGNYEQY

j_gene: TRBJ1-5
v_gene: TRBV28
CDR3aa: ASSLSDNIQH

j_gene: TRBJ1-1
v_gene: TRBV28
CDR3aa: ASDNRIRQGPGEAF

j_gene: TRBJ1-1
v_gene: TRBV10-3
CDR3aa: AIRGGTGGTEAF

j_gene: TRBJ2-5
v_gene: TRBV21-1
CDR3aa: ASKGRYQEAQY